This T cell receptor (beta chain) comes out of a study of T-cell reconstitution after alpha-beta-depleted transplantation in children (dated by TCRdb to between 2015 and 2016). As for the study more broadly: Using TCR repertoire profiling, the study followed T-cell immune reconstitution in a quantitative way in children after TCRalphabeta/CD19-depleted allogeneic hematopoietic cell transplantation.

This clonotype appeared many times. Its antigen is currently not known. No much larger clonotype is one base removed from it; base qualities were not supplied. Library method: PCR. For sequencing, an Illumina HiSeq 2500 was employed. To normalize quantification of the TCRbeta repertoire, the TCR libraries were built with molecular barcoding that relied on unique molecular identifiers. The public sequencing data were trimmed at Q25 with fastp and processed into clonotypes with MiXCR by TCRdb, which kept only in-frame beta chains. Rows merge per CDR3 protein into single entries with the most common DNA and genes. The sample has around 200,000 distinct CDR3 sequences on record, about 6.8% of them singletons. Of the sample, 3% is held by the ten largest clones. Trimming takes 3 bases off V and 10 bases off J; junction bases not matched to a gene: 17. CDR1 and CDR2 were assigned from the germline V gene (reference sequence) as LNHDA and SQIVND. The CDR3 runs 18 residues from the cysteine to the phenylalanine. The read is trimmed to its CDR3 DNA, 54 bases read in frame from base 1.

The TCR comes from a human donor who donated a stem cell graft to a child with Wiskott-Aldrich syndrome. This specimen consisted of PBMCs from the stem cell graft donor, obtained from the stem cell graft. Recombination linked TRBV19 to TRBJ2-1, with 11 bases in between that match TRBD2. DNA sequence: TGTGCCAGTAGTATCTTCACTAGCGGGAGTCCCCGGTCAGGGGAGCAGTTCTTC. Protein translation: CASSIFTSGSPRSGEQFF.